Given below is one T cell receptor beta chain in context. What it recognizes is unknown. The data belong to a study of graft-versus-host responses after intestinal transplantation. Study as a whole: Recipients had transplants, and these were multivisceral, liver-intestinal, or isolated intestinal. Recipients were all induced with anti-thymocyte globulin, then given tacrolimus and steroids for 2 to 4 years. The study's findings and limits: Analysis identified GvH clones in recipient marrow, with some appearing first in ileum or blood.

Trimming removed 8 bases at V and 8 bases at J, with 18 bases between. The V gene's germline CDR1 is MNHEY and CDR2 SMNVEV (reference sequence). The CDR3 spans 14 residues. The table came from immunoSEQ multiplex PCR; TCRdb's copy has only in-frame clones and leaves some out. The sample holds over 80,000 clones; around 92% are singletons and the top ten take about 0.18%. The chain carries TRBV27 and TRBJ1-4; D might be TRBD1 (5 bases). The sequencing here drew on unstimulated CD4+ T cells sorted from spleen or lymph node cells, taken before transplant. The receptor was isolated from a human donor who was the organ donor for an intestinal transplant. Written as DNA, the CDR3 is TGTGCCAGCCGCCTGTCAGGGTTCGGGGAAAAACTGTTTTTT. It encodes CASRLSGFGEKLFF.